The 31 T cell receptor beta chains below all came from one sample that was sequenced in a study of identical twins. TCRdb re-called the 5' RACE reads through MiXCR, storing one row per CDR3 protein. The sample consists of 250,000 or so distinct CDR3 sequences, roughly an eighth of them appearing once. This same sample was also part of a study on yellow fever vaccine responses in identical twins.

Material: memory (CD45RO+) T cells sorted from blood. The source of these receptors is a woman under 30 in good health.

The chain couples TRBV15 to TRBJ2-1; TRBD2 agrees at 7 bases. J gave up 9 bases and V 4 bases, and 9 bases lay outside the gene matches. The CDR3 is 14 amino acids. CDR1 LNHNV and CDR2 YYDKDF come from the germline V gene (reference sequence). DNA of the CDR3: TGTGCCACCAGCACTCCGACCCTAGCGGTTGAGCAGTTCTTC. It codes for CATSTPTLAVEQFF. The full variable domain, with the rest looked up from reference TRBV15 and TRBJ2-1, is DAMVIQNPRYQVTQFGKPVTLSCSQTLNHNVMYWYQQKSSQAPKLLFHYYDKDFNNEADTPDNFQSRRPNTSFCFLDIRSPGLGDTAMYLCATSTPTLAVEQFFGPGTRLTVL.

The chain employs TRBV11-3 and TRBJ2-5; possible D gene TRBD2, 6 bases. V gave up 5 bases and J gave up 3 bases, with 22 bases separating them. Germline CDR1 and CDR2: SGHNT and YENEEA. The CDR3 is 17 residues long. The CDR3, as DNA: TGTGCCAGCAGCCCAAGGGGCAGCGGGTTGGGCAAAGAGACCCAGTACTTC. Translation gives CASSPRGSGLGKETQYF.

This clonotype was found a few times. The genes are TRBV7-2 and TRBJ2-3; 10 nucleotides match TRBD2. Trimming took 2 bases from V and 3 from J; bases not matched to a gene: 2. The germline CDR1 and CDR2 sequences are SGHTA and FQGNSA. This CDR3 has 15 amino acids. The CDR3 spells CASSLILAGTDTQYF. CDR3 DNA: TGTGCCAGCAGCTTAATACTAGCGGGGACAGATACGCAGTATTTT.

This clonotype was found a few times. The V and J genes are TRBV2 and TRBJ2-7; possibly TRBD2 for D (5 bases). This CDR3 contains 12 residues. V lost 5 bases, J lost 4 bases, and 9 bases lay in between. CDR1 and CDR2 (germline): SNHLY, FYNNEI. As DNA, the CDR3 is TGTGCCAGCAGTCTTCCGGGATACGAGCAGTACTTC. It is translated as CASSLPGYEQYF.

CDR3: CASSYSWAADTGELFF. The CDR3 DNA reads TGTGCCAGCAGTTACTCATGGGCAGCGGACACCGGGGAGCTGTTTTTT. The V call is TRBV6-5, the J call TRBJ2-2; weak D call: TRBD2 (5 bases). This CDR3 contains 16 residues. Germline CDR1 MNHEY, CDR2 SVGAGI. Trimming took 0 bases from V and 3 from J, leaving 11 bases between them.

The J gene is TRBJ2-3, the V gene TRBV20-1, with D unresolved. The ends were cut back, 2 bases at V and 4 bases at J, with 16 bases in the middle. The CDR3 length is 15 residues. Germline V gene lookup returns CDR1 DFQATT and CDR2 SNEGSKA (reference sequence). The chain's CDR3 is CSARPGGGKADTQYF. CDR3 nucleotides: TGCAGTGCTAGACCGGGCGGTGGTAAGGCAGATACGCAGTATTTT.

This chain connects TRBV7-2 to TRBJ1-5; 8 bases align to TRBD1. J lost 1 base, V lost 5 bases, and 7 bases had no gene match. The V gene's germline CDR1 is SGHTA and CDR2 FQGNSA. The CDR3 is 16 amino acids. CDR3: CASSPPGQVSNQPQHF. The CDR3 DNA is TGTGCCAGCAGCCCTCCGGGACAGGTCAGCAATCAGCCCCAGCATTTT.

The V gene is TRBV5-4, the J gene TRBJ2-1; D gene uncertain. Trimming took off 2 bases at V and 5 bases at J, with 11 bases between the two ends. This CDR3 contains 14 residues. Germline V gene lookup returns CDR1 SGHNT and CDR2 YYREEE (reference sequence). CDR3 sequence: CASSLQLGDNEQFF. The CDR3 region has the DNA TGTGCCAGCAGCTTACAATTGGGTGACAATGAGCAGTTCTTC.

The chain couples TRBV18 to TRBJ2-5; 8 nucleotides agree with TRBD1. The germline V gene encodes CDR1 KGHSH and CDR2 LQKENI. The junction had 0 bases not matched to a gene; V was cut back by 2 bases and J by 4 bases. There are 13 residues in the CDR3. The CDR3 DNA is TGTGCCAGCTCACCAGACAGGGGAGAGACCCAGTACTTC. Protein: CASSPDRGETQYF.

This chain uses TRBV11-2 with TRBJ1-6; TRBD1 might be the D (6 bases). CDR1 is SGHAT, CDR2 FQNNGV, per germline. The germline V and J ends were trimmed by 0 bases and 4 bases, with 13 bases remaining between them. CDR3 length equals 17 residues. CDR3: CASSLEGQGWYNSPLHF. For the CDR3, the DNA is TGTGCCAGCAGCTTAGAGGGGCAGGGGTGGTATAATTCACCCCTCCACTTT.

The chain employs TRBV4-3 and TRBJ2-3; D could derive from TRBD1 or TRBD2 (5 bases each). This CDR3 spans 15 amino acids. Germline CDR1 is LGHNA and CDR2 is YSLEER. V lost 4 bases to trimming and J lost 0 bases, with 11 bases between them. The CDR3 here is CASSLGTVSTDTQYF. As DNA, the CDR3 is TGCGCCAGCAGCCTCGGGACGGTTAGCACAGATACGCAGTATTTT.

The rearrangement uses TRBV9 and TRBJ2-5; 9 nucleotides match TRBD2. The CDR3 totals 17 residues. J lost 1 base, V lost 0 bases, and 7 bases had no gene match. Germline-derived CDR1 and CDR2 are SGDLS and YYNGEE. CDR3 residues: CASSVDSRLAAQETQYF. CDR3 sequence (DNA): TGTGCCAGCAGCGTAGATTCGAGACTAGCGGCCCAAGAGACCCAGTACTTC.

In its sample, this clonotype was seen a few times. This rearrangement joins TRBV10-2 to TRBJ1-5; D possibly corresponds to TRBD1 (6 bases). The V gene lost 3 bases and the J gene lost 0 bases, with 12 bases spanning the gap. The germline V gene has CDR1 WSHSY and CDR2 SAAADI. The CDR3 sequence is 16 residues long. CDR3 protein: CASSDTGAFSNQPQHF. In nucleotides, the CDR3 is TGCGCCAGCAGTGATACGGGGGCCTTTAGCAATCAGCCCCAGCATTTT.

This clonotype appeared a few times. V gene TRBV6-5 combines with J gene TRBJ2-2, with a weak D call TRBD1 (7 bases). Per the germline V gene, CDR1 is MNHEY and CDR2 is SVGAGI. Trimming shortened V by 0 bases and J by 4 bases, and 18 bases separated the two germline ends. This CDR3 has 18 amino acids. CDR3 sequence (DNA): TGTGCCAGCAGTTACTCGGCGGAGGGGGCGGTCCTCACCGGGGAGCTGTTTTTT. It is translated as CASSYSAEGAVLTGELFF.

This clonotype has a count of ten or more. This chain connects TRBV12-3 or TRBV12-4 to TRBJ2-1; 8 positions agree with TRBD1. The CDR3 has 15 amino acids. The junction had 11 bases not matched to a gene; V was cut back by 6 bases and J by 7 bases. DNA for the CDR3: TGTGCCAGCAGCCCCCGGGACAGGTACCGTAATGAGCAGTTCTTC. Translating gives CASSPRDRYRNEQFF.

This chain joins TRBV12-5 and TRBJ1-2, with TRBD1 matching 8 bases. Unmatched junction bases numbered 8, after V lost 3 bases and J lost 5 bases. Germline-derived CDR1 and CDR2 are LGHNT and FRNRAP. This CDR3 is 15 amino acids long. The DNA of the CDR3 is TGTGCTAGTGGTTTTCTAGGACAGGGCCTTTATGGCTACACCTTC. This encodes CASGFLGQGLYGYTF.

This clonotype has just a few counts. Written as DNA, the CDR3 is TGCGCCAGCGGTACGGAGGGAAATAGCAATCAGCCCCAGCATTTT. This sequence encodes CASGTEGNSNQPQHF. The V call is TRBV10-2, the J call TRBJ1-5; no clear D gene. Germline CDR1 is WSHSY and CDR2 is SAAADI. V was shortened by 8 bases and J by 0 bases, with 14 bases between the two germline ends. The CDR3 length is 15 residues.

This rearrangement joins TRBV29-1 to TRBJ2-7, with TRBD2 identical over 9 bases. The germline V gene has CDR1 SQVTM and CDR2 ANQGSEA. Germline trimming cut 3 bases from V and 3 bases from J; bases unmatched to any gene: 6. The CDR3 totals 14 residues. The CDR3 protein is CSVDPSGKSYEQYF. CDR3 in DNA: TGCAGCGTTGACCCTAGCGGGAAAAGCTACGAGCAGTACTTC.

V is TRBV7-2 and J is TRBJ2-5; D remains unclear. Trimming took off 5 bases at V and 2 bases at J, with 12 bases between the two ends. Germline V gives CDR1 SGHTA, CDR2 FQGNSA. This CDR3 has 14 residues. The CDR3 DNA follows: TGTGCCAGCAGCCCAGACGACCGACAAGAGACCCAGTACTTC. Its translation: CASSPDDRQETQYF.

The J gene is TRBJ2-3, the V gene TRBV20-1, with D hard to call. Trimming shortened V by 6 bases and J by 4 bases, and 8 bases separated the two germline ends. Germline values: CDR1 DFQATT, CDR2 SNEGSKA (reference sequence). CDR3 length: 11 amino acids. CDR3 in DNA: TGCAGTGCCCCAGTCCCAGATACGCAGTATTTT. Its translation: CSAPVPDTQYF.

This clonotype occurred a few times. This sequence joins TRBV20-1 and TRBJ2-7; tentatively, D is TRBD1 (5 bases). V was clipped by 5 bases and J by 7 bases, with 15 bases between them. The CDR3 length is 12 residues. CDR1 and CDR2 from the germline V gene are DFQATT and SNEGSKA (reference sequence). In DNA form, the CDR3 reads TGCAGTGCTCCTATCGCCTACAGGGAGCAGTACTTC. It codes for CSAPIAYREQYF.

This clonotype appeared a few times. The chain couples TRBV7-9 to TRBJ1-5; a possible D gene is TRBD1 (5 bases). The CDR3 is 11 amino acids. The V and J ends lost 4 bases and 15 bases respectively, with 13 bases between them. The V gene's germline CDR1 is SEHNR and CDR2 FQNEAQ (reference sequence). The DNA for the CDR3 is TGTGCCAGCAGCTACACAGGTACCCTGCATTTT. It is translated as CASSYTGTLHF. The full variable domain, with the rest looked up from reference TRBV7-9 and TRBJ1-5, is DTGVSQNPRHKITKRGQNVTFRCDPISEHNRLYWYRQTLGQGPEFLTYFQNEAQLEKSRLLSDRFSAERPKGSFSTLEIQRTEQGDSAMYLCASSYTGTLHFGDGTRLSIL.

CDR3 region: CSARTATYEQYF. The CDR3 nucleotides read TGCAGCGCACGGACAGCTACCTACGAGCAGTACTTC. The chain couples TRBV29-1 to TRBJ2-7, with D perhaps matching TRBD1 (6 bases). CDR3 length equals 12 residues. V lost 7 bases to trimming and J lost 2 bases, with 12 bases between them. The V gene's germline CDR1 is SQVTM and CDR2 ANQGSEA.

The chain uses TRBV5-6 and TRBJ2-1, with a weak D call TRBD2 (5 bases). Trimming took off 4 bases at V and 6 bases at J, with 11 bases between the two ends. This CDR3 spans 13 amino acids. In germline, CDR1 is SGHDT, CDR2 YYEEEE. The CDR3 coding sequence is TGTGCCAGCAGCCCGGGAACCCTCAATGAGCAGTTCTTC. Its protein is CASSPGTLNEQFF. The full variable domain, rest sourced from reference TRBV5-6 and TRBJ2-1, is DAGVTQSPTHLIKTRGQQVTLRCSPKSGHDTVSWYQQALGQGPQFIFQYYEEEERQRGNFPDRFSGHQFPNYSSELNVNALLLGDSALYLCASSPGTLNEQFFGPGTRLTVL.

This clonotype was counted between two and nine times. This chain links TRBV6-6 with TRBJ1-2; 9 bases fit TRBD1. Looked up from germline, CDR1 is MNHNY and CDR2 is SVGAGI (reference sequence). The CDR3 contains 13 residues. V was pared by 6 bases and J by 4 bases, with 3 bases of the junction left unmatched. CDR3 region: CASSRDRAYGYTF. The CDR3 nucleotides read TGTGCCAGCAGCAGGGACAGGGCCTATGGCTACACCTTC.

This chain's CDR3 is CASSRKPDTQYF. In DNA form, the CDR3 reads TGTGCCAGCAGCCGCAAACCAGATACGCAGTATTTT. V gene TRBV21-1 combines with J gene TRBJ2-3. TRBV21-1 is flagged as a pseudogene. The CDR3 extends over 12 amino acids.

This clonotype has a handful of counts. The genes are TRBV6-5 and TRBJ2-5; weak D call: TRBD2 (5 bases). Germline CDR1 and CDR2: MNHEY and SVGAGI. Trimming removed 0 bases from V and 2 bases from J, with 13 bases in between. The CDR3 length is 16 residues. The CDR3 DNA reads TGTGCCAGCAGTTACTCGATGAGGGCCCCACAAGAGACCCAGTACTTC. It encodes CASSYSMRAPQETQYF.

This clonotype has only a few counts. Written as DNA, the CDR3 is TGCGCCAGCAGCCCAACTTCAGGGGAAGCAGAGACCCAGTACTTC. It specifies CASSPTSGEAETQYF. The chain is built from TRBV5-1 and TRBJ2-5, with a tentative D call TRBD1 (6 bases). From germline, CDR1 is SGHRS and CDR2 YFSETQ. The CDR3 contains 15 residues. Trimming stripped 4 bases from V and 4 bases from J, with 17 bases between.

This clonotype was counted a few times. The chain combines TRBV12-3 or TRBV12-4 with TRBJ1-6, with a possible D match to TRBD1 (5 bases). V lost 2 bases and J 7 bases, leaving 15 bases between the germline ends. The CDR3 consists of 16 residues. Here the CDR3 reads CASSLITGPFNSPLHF. The CDR3 coding sequence is TGTGCCAGCAGTTTAATAACGGGACCTTTCAATTCACCCCTCCACTTT.

There are many counts of this clonotype. This rearrangement joins TRBV29-1 to TRBJ2-3, with 11 bases lining up with TRBD1. The trim removed 2 bases at V and 4 bases at J, leaving 5 bases unmatched. CDR3 length: 15 residues. Per the germline V gene, CDR1 is SQVTM and CDR2 is ANQGSEA. The CDR3 DNA sequence: TGCAGCGTTGAAAAAGCGGGACAGGGGGCAGATACGCAGTATTTT. It is translated as CSVEKAGQGADTQYF.

The V call is TRBV25-1, the J call TRBJ1-1; 8 bases match TRBD1. CDR1 is MGHDK and CDR2 is SYGVNS in the germline V gene. V shed 3 bases and J 6 bases; nucleotides not matched to a gene: 6. This CDR3 has 14 residues. For the CDR3, the DNA is TGTGCCAGCAGTGAGACTAGGACAGGGTCTGAAGCTTTCTTT. It translates to CASSETRTGSEAFF.